What follows describes a single T cell receptor beta chain. Its antigen is currently unknown. These data originate in a study of shared clonotypes between healthy human individuals. About the research overall: Samples came from a couple of female and three male donors aged 18 to 49.

The ends lost 3 bases at V and 0 bases at J; junction bases unmatched: 0. This CDR3 has 14 residues. CDR1 and CDR2 from the germline V gene are LGHNA and YNFKEQ. Division of CD4+ cells produced a CD45RA+ naive subset and a CD45RA-negative memory subset. The protocol was immunoSEQ multiplex PCR, while the TCRdb copy is restricted to in-frame clones and leaves out a portion. The repertoire consists of about 2.4 million clones, with over 85% occurring once and the leading ten covering around 0.14%. Study-wide results and limits: Among non-shared clonotypes, generation probabilities were lower than among those shared by all four donors.

The clonotype comes from a man in his late teens or twenties in good health. Source material: naive CD4+ T cells sorted from blood. Subset noted: CD45RA+ positively selected. The J gene is TRBJ1-2, the V gene TRBV4-2, with TRBD1 identical over 8 bases. CDR3 DNA sequence: TGTGCCAGCAGCCAGGGACAGGCTAACTATGGCTACACCTTC. It codes for CASSQGQANYGYTF.